Each of the 3 T cell receptor beta chains below was sequenced from the same sample in a study of cytomegalovirus exposure and HLA in healthy donors. Profiling relied on immunoSEQ multiplex PCR, and the TCRdb table lists in-frame clones only, not all of them. The data show some 110,000 clones, about 87% seen once. Sequenced: PBMCs. These receptor sequences come from a young man in good health and CMV-seronegative.

Only one count was recorded for this clone. V gene TRBV29-1 combines with J gene TRBJ1-1, with TRBD1 matching over 7 bases. This CDR3 spans 17 amino acids. After removal of 4 bases from V and 0 bases from J, the junction contained 14 bases not matched to a gene. Germline V gene lookup returns CDR1 SQVTM and CDR2 ANQGSEA. This CDR3 is CSVGGMPGQNMNTEAFF. The CDR3 DNA reads as TGCAGCGTTGGGGGGATGCCGGGACAGAACATGAACACTGAAGCTTTCTTT.

This rearrangement joins TRBV16 to TRBJ1-1; 10 bases align to TRBD1. V dropped 3 bases and J dropped 6; count of bases not matched to a gene: 1. CDR3 length: 13 residues. Looked up from germline, CDR1 is KGHSY and CDR2 is FQNENV. CDR3 in amino acids: CASSHGTGAEAFF. CDR3 in DNA: TGTGCCAGCAGCCACGGGACAGGGGCTGAAGCTTTCTTT. Looking up the rest from reference TRBV16 and TRBJ1-1 gives the full variable domain: GEEVAQTPKHLVRGEGQKAKLYCAPIKGHSYVFWYQQVLKNEFKFLISFQNENVFDETGMPKERFSAKCLPNSPCSLEIQATKLEDSAVYFCASSHGTGAEAFFGQGTRLTVV.

V and J are TRBV5-6 and TRBJ2-5, with TRBD2 as a possible D gene (7 bases). Germline V gene data show CDR1 as SGHDT and CDR2 as YYEEEE. V shed 4 bases and J shed 4 bases, with 17 bases lying between them. The CDR3 is 15 residues long. The CDR3 bases are TGTGCCAGCAGCATTCAGGGAGGGGGTTCAGAGACCCAGTACTTC. Its translation is CASSIQGGGSETQYF.